This TCR beta chain was sequenced for a study of cytomegalovirus exposure and HLA in healthy donors. This clone was seen only once. The CDR3 covers 16 residues. V was pared by 1 base and J by 1 base, with 13 bases between. Germline-derived CDR1 and CDR2 are MNHEY and SMNVEV (reference sequence). In the PCR, 60 Vbeta and 13 Jbeta primers were used. TCRdb keeps only in-frame clones here, not all; method: immunoSEQ multiplex PCR. The table lists approximately 170,000 clones, more than 70% of them singletons. The sequence was obtained from a male donor in good health and CMV-seronegative. The chain employs TRBV27 and TRBJ1-1; D gene unclear. The sample comprised PBMCs. The CDR3 here is CASSLFGVTKNTEAFF. In DNA, the CDR3 is TGTGCCAGCAGTTTATTTGGTGTCACAAAGAACACTGAAGCTTTCTTT.